This TCR beta chain was recorded in a study of T cells in Graves' hyperthyroidism and ophthalmopathy. Points from the study as a whole: Progression to ophthalmopathy was predicted a median of roughly 6.5 months early.

Patients were excluded because of uncontrolled infection, other autoimmune disease, pregnancy or lactation. Diagnostic assessment was based on clinical symptoms, serum thyroxine and TRAb, thyroid ultrasound and orbital computed tomography. About 10 ml fresh peripheral blood yielded the PBMCs. Per germline, CDR1 SEHNR and CDR2 FQNEAQ (reference sequence). Losses at the gene ends were 5 bases for V and 5 bases for J; bases not matched to a gene: 14. The CDR3 totals 16 residues. On this clonotype: The target antigen is unknown.

The source material, RNA transcripts, was used to amplify TCR beta CDR3 regions. Primed by the HTBI set, a first-round RT-PCR was run on the TCR CDR3. TCRdb re-called the multiplex PCR reads through MiXCR, storing one row per CDR3 protein. The table lists a few hundred thousand distinct CDR3 sequences, approximately 14% of them singletons. The chain has TRBV7-9 and TRBJ2-7; 8 nucleotides align to TRBD1. The receptor's source is a young woman with Graves' hyperthyroidism. The source material was blood. Written as DNA, the CDR3 is TGTGCCAGCAGCCCGGGTTCTCGGACAGGGATCGACGAGCAGTACTTC. This sequence encodes CASSPGSRTGIDEQYF. The whole variable domain, filled in from reference TRBV7-9 and TRBJ2-7, reads DTGVSQNPRHKITKRGQNVTFRCDPISEHNRLYWYRQTLGQGPEFLTYFQNEAQLEKSRLLSDRFSAERPKGSFSTLEIQRTEQGDSAMYLCASSPGSRTGIDEQYFGPGTRLTVT.